A selection of T cell receptor beta chains follows, all from one sample in a study of blood T cells in healthy people across ages. Each CDR3 protein gets one entry after TCRdb re-called the 5' RACE reads with MiXCR. The sample has 1.5 million to 2 million distinct CDR3 sequences, roughly 49% seen once; the top ten hold approximately 2%. Material for sequencing was blood. These receptors all stem from a woman in her thirties or forties in good health. CDR3s include the opening cysteine and the closing phenylalanine or tryptophan. D genes are given only for firm matches. Not every row has a clone size; where given, it reads once, few, many or a size class.

>many|TRBV12-3/TRBV12-4|TRBJ2-7|-
TGTGCCAGCAGTTTGAGGGCAGGCGGGACCTACGAGCAGTACTTC
CASSLRAGGTYEQYF
>-|TRBV11-2|TRBJ2-3|-
TGTGCCAGCAGCTTAAATACGGGGGGCACAGATACGCAGTATTTT
CASSLNTGGTDTQYF
>-|TRBV9|TRBJ2-7|-
TGTGCCAGCAGCCCGCAAGTTCGGGTAAAACCCTACGAGCAGTACTTC
CASSPQVRVKPYEQYF
>-|TRBV28|TRBJ1-2|-
TGTGCCAGCAGCCCCCCCGACTTGGGTGGCTACACCTTC
CASSPPDLGGYTF
>-|TRBV5-1|TRBJ1-1|TRBD1
TGCGCCAGCAGCCAGGGACAGGGGAAAACTGAAGCTTTCTTT
CASSQGQGKTEAFF
>-|TRBV15|TRBJ2-7|-
TGTGCCACCAGCAGAGATCTTGGGGGATTCTACGAGCAGTACTTC
CATSRDLGGFYEQYF
>few|TRBV7-2|TRBJ2-3|TRBD2
TGTGCCAGCAGCTTACGGCCCCCCAGCGGGGGGCAGGATACGCAGTATTTT
CASSLRPPSGGQDTQYF
>few|TRBV27|TRBJ1-4|-
TGTGCCAGCAGTTTATCTCGCAGGGGTCCAACTAATGAAAAACTGTTTTTT
CASSLSRRGPTNEKLFF
>-|TRBV5-5|TRBJ2-5|-
TGTGCCAGCAGCTTGGCTCCGTCGGGAGACAGAGAGACCCAGTACTTC
CASSLAPSGDRETQYF
>-|TRBV18|TRBJ2-5|-
TGTGCCAGCTCACCTTTGAACAGGAACCAAGAGACCCAGTACTTC
CASSPLNRNQETQYF
>-|TRBV20-1|TRBJ2-5|-
TGCAGTGCTCGGAAGGGGGGTCAAGAGACCCAGTACTTC
CSARKGGQETQYF
>-|TRBV29-1|TRBJ2-3|-
TGCAGCGTTGATCCGTGGGAAATTTCCACAGATACGCAGTATTTT
CSVDPWEISTDTQYF
>-|TRBV6-5|TRBJ1-2|-
TGTGCCAGCAGTGACGTTGGGGGGGCGGAGGGCTACACCTTC
CASSDVGGAEGYTF
>-|TRBV20-1|TRBJ1-4|TRBD1
TGCAGTGCGCTTCGGACAGGGGACGAAAAACTGTTTTTT
CSALRTGDEKLFF
>-|TRBV10-3|TRBJ2-3|-
TGTGCCATCAGGTTTAAGGACACAGATACGCAGTATTTT
CAIRFKDTDTQYF
>many|TRBV29-1|TRBJ2-7|TRBD1
TGCAGCGTTGAAAGGACAGGGGGAGGCTACGAGCAGTACTTC
CSVERTGGGYEQYF
>few|TRBV7-2|TRBJ1-1|TRBD1
TGTGCCAGCAGAGCACGCCCGGGACAGGGGACTGAAGCTTTCTTT
CASRARPGQGTEAFF
>-|TRBV5-1|TRBJ2-4|-
TGCGCCAGCAGCGTTGGGGAGCTACTAGCCAAAAACATTCAGTACTTC
CASSVGELLAKNIQYF
>-|TRBV5-1|TRBJ2-1|TRBD2
TGCGCCAGCAGCTTAGCCGATAGACTAGCGGGGGTGATGAATGAGCAGTTCTTC
CASSLADRLAGVMNEQFF
>-|TRBV20-1|TRBJ2-3|-
TGCAGTGCTATAGCTCCGGACTACCGAAGAGGGGGACCCCCAGATACGCAGTATTTT
CSAIAPDYRRGGPPDTQYF
>-|TRBV15|TRBJ2-7|-
TGTGCCACCAGCAGGAGCCTACAGGAGCCTTCCTACGAGCAGTACTTC
CATSRSLQEPSYEQYF
>-|TRBV20-1|TRBJ1-2|-
TGCAGTGCTAGAGATCCGGGACATCCGTTTCGGGGCTACACCTTC
CSARDPGHPFRGYTF
>-|TRBV14|TRBJ1-2|-
TGTGCCAGCAGCCATGGGAGCATAGCTAACTATGGCTACACCTTC
CASSHGSIANYGYTF
>-|TRBV20-1|TRBJ2-7|TRBD1
TGCAGTACCCAAGGGGACAGAAACTACGAGCAGTACTTC
CSTQGDRNYEQYF
>few|TRBV7-9|TRBJ2-5|-
TGTGCCAGCAGCCCGGGAGCTGGCCTGAGCACGGAGACCCAGTACTTC
CASSPGAGLSTETQYF
>-|TRBV7-2|TRBJ2-5|TRBD2
TGTGCCAGCAGCTTAGTTGGAGCGGGAGTGCAAGAGACCCAGTACTTC
CASSLVGAGVQETQYF
>-|TRBV6-2/TRBV6-3|TRBJ1-2|-
TGTGCCAGCAGTTACGGGACGACCTATGGCTACACCTTC
CASSYGTTYGYTF
>-|TRBV27|TRBJ1-2|-
TGTGCCAGCCCTAAGCCCGGACGCACCTTC
CASPKPGRTF
>once|TRBV10-2|TRBJ2-3|TRBD1
TGCGCCAGCATGGAGGGACAGGGCTTGGCAGATACGCAGTATTTT
CASMEGQGLADTQYF
>-|TRBV5-1|TRBJ1-2|-
TGCGCCAGCAGCTTGACCCTAAAGCAGGATGGCTACACCTTC
CASSLTLKQDGYTF
>-|TRBV7-3|TRBJ2-1|TRBD2
TGTGCCAGCAGCTCGCAACCCAACCTTCGGACTAGCGGGGGCGATGAGCAGTTCTTC
CASSSQPNLRTSGGDEQFF
>few|TRBV7-2|TRBJ2-1|-
TGTGCCAGCAGCCCGACCCAGTGGGGTGAGCAGTTCTTC
CASSPTQWGEQFF
>-|TRBV7-9|TRBJ2-1|-
TGTGCCAGCAGCCTGCAGGACATTCTGAGGAATGAGCAGTTCTTC
CASSLQDILRNEQFF
>few|TRBV2|TRBJ1-2|-
TGTGCCAGCAGTGTGGTCAGTAACTATGGCTACACCTTC
CASSVVSNYGYTF
>few|TRBV20-1|TRBJ1-5|-
TGCAGTGCTAGGAACCTACCCGGGCAGCCCCAGCATTTT
CSARNLPGQPQHF
>-|TRBV7-2|TRBJ1-2|TRBD1
TGTGCCAGCAGCCGAGATCAGACAGGGCCACGCTATGGCTACACCTTC
CASSRDQTGPRYGYTF
>-|TRBV6-5|TRBJ1-1|-
TGTGCCAGCAGTTGGACATCACAGGTTATGAACACTGAAGCTTTCTTT
CASSWTSQVMNTEAFF
>-|TRBV4-2|TRBJ2-7|-
TGTGCCAGCAGCCAAGAAGGGCAGGGTTTCAACGAGCAGTACTTC
CASSQEGQGFNEQYF
>-|TRBV29-1|TRBJ1-1|-
TGCAGCGTTTGGGCGGTTGAAGCTTTCTTT
CSVWAVEAFF
>-|TRBV20-1|TRBJ2-1|-
TGCAGTGCCCTGGAACAGGGTGCCTCCTACAATGAGCAGTTCTTC
CSALEQGASYNEQFF
>-|TRBV12-3/TRBV12-4|TRBJ1-5|-
TGTGCCAGCAGTCCCTCCGGACACTTCAATCAGCCCCAGCATTTT
CASSPSGHFNQPQHF
>few|TRBV5-1|TRBJ2-1|TRBD1
TGCGCCAGCAGCTTGGGGGACAGCCTTTACAATGAGCAGTTCTTC
CASSLGDSLYNEQFF
>many|TRBV20-1|TRBJ1-4|TRBD1
TGCAGTGCTAACTCCGACAGGGATAATGAAAAACTGTTTTTT
CSANSDRDNEKLFF
>few|TRBV6-2/TRBV6-3|TRBJ2-7|-
TGTGCCAGCAGTTACTTGAGAGGCGAGCAGTACTTC
CASSYLRGEQYF
>few|TRBV7-9|TRBJ2-1|TRBD2
TGTGCCAGCACCCAAGCCAGCGGGGGGGCCTACAATGAGCAGTTCTTC
CASTQASGGAYNEQFF
>-|TRBV29-1|TRBJ1-2|-
TGCAGCGAAGAATCCAGGGGCAGCGGCTACACCTTC
CSEESRGSGYTF
>-|TRBV4-1|TRBJ2-3|TRBD2
TGCGCCAGCAGCCAAGAATTCGGGACTAGGGTGGATACGCAGTATTTT
CASSQEFGTRVDTQYF
>-|TRBV4-1|TRBJ2-5|TRBD2
TGCGCCAGCAGCCAAGTCCCGGGGAGGGAAGAGACCCAGTACTTC
CASSQVPGREETQYF
>once|TRBV6-2/TRBV6-3|TRBJ2-3|TRBD2
TGTGCCAGCAGTTACCGAAGTAGCGGGGGGGCGACAGATACGCAGTATTTT
CASSYRSSGGATDTQYF
>-|TRBV28|TRBJ1-2|TRBD1
TGTGCCACCGAGGGACAGGGGGTCGGCTACACCTTC
CATEGQGVGYTF
>once|TRBV15|TRBJ2-1|TRBD1
TGTGCCACCAGCATACAGGGGTCCTACAATGAGCAGTTCTTC
CATSIQGSYNEQFF
>-|TRBV5-6|TRBJ2-7|TRBD2
TGTGCCAGCAGCTTGGCTACTAGCGGGGGCTACGAGCAGTACTTC
CASSLATSGGYEQYF
>-|TRBV7-2|TRBJ1-1|-
TGTGCCAGCAGCCCCGCCGGAGGAAGCCTGAACACTGAAGCTTTCTTT
CASSPAGGSLNTEAFF
>-|TRBV3-1|TRBJ1-1|-
TGTGCCAGCAGCCCTTACCCACAGTGGAGTTCTTCTGAAGCTTTCTTT
CASSPYPQWSSSEAFF